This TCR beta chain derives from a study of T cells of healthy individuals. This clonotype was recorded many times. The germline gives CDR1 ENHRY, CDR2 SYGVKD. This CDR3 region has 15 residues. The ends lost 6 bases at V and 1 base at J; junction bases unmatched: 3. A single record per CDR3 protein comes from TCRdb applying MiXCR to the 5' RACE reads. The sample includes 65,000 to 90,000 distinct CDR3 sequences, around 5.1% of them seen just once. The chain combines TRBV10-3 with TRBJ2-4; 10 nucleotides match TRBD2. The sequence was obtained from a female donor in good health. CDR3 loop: CAISQAGGAKNIQYF. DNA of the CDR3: TGTGCCATCAGCCAAGCGGGAGGGGCCAAAAACATTCAGTACTTC.